This TCR beta chain emerged from a study of shared clonotypes between healthy human individuals. Study-level findings and limits: A small donor pool kept down the genetic and exposure-history diversity that was represented. It was anticipated that sequencing depth would influence how many clonotypes donors shared. Rarefaction exposed incomplete sorted-subset sequencing despite large depth.

The CDR3 consists of 13 residues. Germline V lookup: CDR1 KGHSH, CDR2 LQKENI. V lost 0 bases and J lost 7, with 7 bases in between. Profiled with immunoSEQ multiplex PCR; TCRdb holds only in-frame clones, not every one. This table holds about 2 million clones, around 95% found once. On this clone: The antigen remains unidentified. The same CDR3 also results from other DNA sequences found in this sample.

All the donors were Caucasian adults who lived in Nashville, Tennessee. The receptor was derived from a man aged 18-30 years in good health. Sample: naive CD4+ T cells sorted from blood. Subset reported: CD45RA+ positively selected. This chain connects TRBV18 to TRBJ1-5; D may be TRBD1 (5 bases). The CDR3 loop reads CASSPPGVQPQHF. In DNA form, the CDR3 reads TGTGCCAGCTCACCACCAGGGGTACAGCCCCAGCATTTT.